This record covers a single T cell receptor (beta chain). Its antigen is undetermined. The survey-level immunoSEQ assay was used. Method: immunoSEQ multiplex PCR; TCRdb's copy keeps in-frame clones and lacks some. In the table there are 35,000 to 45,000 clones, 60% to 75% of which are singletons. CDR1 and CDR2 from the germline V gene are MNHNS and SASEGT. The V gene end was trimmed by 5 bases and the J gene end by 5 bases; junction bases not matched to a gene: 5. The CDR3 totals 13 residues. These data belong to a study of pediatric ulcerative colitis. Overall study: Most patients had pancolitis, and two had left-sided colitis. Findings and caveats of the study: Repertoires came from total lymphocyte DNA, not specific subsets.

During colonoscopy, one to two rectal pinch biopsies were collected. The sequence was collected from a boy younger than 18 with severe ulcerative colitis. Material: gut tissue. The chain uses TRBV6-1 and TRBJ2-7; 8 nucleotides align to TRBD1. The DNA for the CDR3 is TGTGCCAGCAGTCACGACAGGGGAGACGAGCAGTACTTC. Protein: CASSHDRGDEQYF.